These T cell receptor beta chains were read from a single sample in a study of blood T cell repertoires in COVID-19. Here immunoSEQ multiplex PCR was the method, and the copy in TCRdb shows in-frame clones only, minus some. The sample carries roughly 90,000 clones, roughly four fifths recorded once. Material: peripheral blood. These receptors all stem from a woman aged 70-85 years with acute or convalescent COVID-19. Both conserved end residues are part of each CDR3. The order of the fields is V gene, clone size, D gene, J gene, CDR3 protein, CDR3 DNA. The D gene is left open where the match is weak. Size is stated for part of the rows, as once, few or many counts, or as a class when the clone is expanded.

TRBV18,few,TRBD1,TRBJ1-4,CASSPLDRAGEKLFF,TGTGCCAGCTCACCCCTGGACAGGGCCGGAGAAAAACTGTTTTTT
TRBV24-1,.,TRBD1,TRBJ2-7,CATSDSETGGNEQYF,TGTGCCACCAGTGATTCGGAGACAGGGGGCAACGAGCAGTACTTC
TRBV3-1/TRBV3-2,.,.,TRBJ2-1,CASSRALQVYNEQFF,TGTGCCAGCAGCCGAGCCCTACAGGTATACAATGAGCAGTTCTTC
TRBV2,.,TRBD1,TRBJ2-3,CASSGPGGADTQYF,TGTGCCAGCAGTGGCCCAGGGGGCGCAGATACGCAGTATTTT
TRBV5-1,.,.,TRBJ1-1,CASSLGRGGPMNTEAFF,TGCGCCAGCAGCTTGGGACGGGGGGGACCCATGAACACTGAAGCTTTCTTT
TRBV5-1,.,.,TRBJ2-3,CASSFNTDTQYF,TGCGCCAGCAGCTTTAACACAGATACGCAGTATTTT
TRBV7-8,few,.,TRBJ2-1,CASSESYLQGRNNEQFF,TGTGCCAGCAGCGAATCCTACTTACAGGGGAGGAACAATGAGCAGTTCTTC
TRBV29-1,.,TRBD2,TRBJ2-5,CSVAYGTSGDQETQYF,TGCAGCGTTGCCTACGGGACTAGCGGGGACCAAGAGACCCAGTACTTC
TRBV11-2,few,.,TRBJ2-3,CASSTFGLSSGQYF,TGTGCCAGCAGCACCTTCGGCCTCTCCAGCGGGCAGTATTTT
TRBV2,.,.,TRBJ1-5,CASRTGLQHQPQHF,TGTGCCAGCCGAACAGGGCTCCAACATCAGCCCCAGCATTTT
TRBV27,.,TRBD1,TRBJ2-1,CASTNRQGNPYNEQFF,TGTGCCAGCACGAATAGACAGGGGAATCCCTACAATGAGCAGTTCTTC
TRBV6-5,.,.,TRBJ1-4,CASRRDAGEKLFF,TGTGCCAGCCGTAGGGATGCGGGTGAAAAACTGTTTTTT
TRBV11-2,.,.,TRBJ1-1,CASSLMRNTEAFF,TGTGCCAGCAGCTTAATGAGGAACACTGAAGCTTTCTTT
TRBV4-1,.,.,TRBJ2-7,CASSQEDGGWYEQYF,TGCGCCAGCAGCCAAGAAGACGGGGGATGGTACGAGCAGTACTTC
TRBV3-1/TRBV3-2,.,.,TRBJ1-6,CASSPRDRGSPLHF,TGTGCCAGCAGCCCCCGGGATCGGGGTTCACCCCTCCACTTT
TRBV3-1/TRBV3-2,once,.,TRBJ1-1,CASSRGGDTEAFF,TGTGCCAGCAGCCGGGGCGGAGACACTGAAGCTTTCTTT
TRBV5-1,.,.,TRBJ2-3,CASTSPLSTDTQYF,TGCGCCAGTACATCCCCCCTTAGCACAGATACGCAGTATTTT
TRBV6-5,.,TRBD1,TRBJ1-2,CASSYWGTGAGYGYTF,TGTGCCAGCAGTTACTGGGGGACAGGGGCCGGCTATGGCTACACCTTC
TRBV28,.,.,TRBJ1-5,CASSSVQGQPQHF,TGTGCCAGCAGCTCGGTTCAGGGACAGCCCCAGCATTTT
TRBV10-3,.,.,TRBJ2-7,CAISESDRIGHF,TGTGCCATCAGTGAGTCTGACAGGATAGGGCACTTC
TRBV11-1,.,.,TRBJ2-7,CASSLDLTGPYEQYF,TGTGCCAGCAGCTTAGATTTAACAGGGCCCTACGAGCAGTACTTC
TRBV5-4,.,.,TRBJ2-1,CASSRGEGGVEQFF,TGTGCCAGCAGCCGAGGGGAGGGGGGTGTTGAGCAGTTCTTC
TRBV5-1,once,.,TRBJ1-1,CASSLGGTGRYTEAFF,TGCGCCAGCAGCTTGGGAGGAACAGGGCGGTACACTGAAGCTTTCTTT
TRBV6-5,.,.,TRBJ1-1,CASIPASRDRAEAFF,TGTGCCAGCATTCCAGCCTCCCGGGATAGGGCTGAAGCTTTCTTT
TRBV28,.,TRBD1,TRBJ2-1,CASSTQGQPSFRDEQFF,TGTGCCAGCAGTACCCAGGGACAGCCGAGCTTTCGGGATGAGCAGTTCTTC
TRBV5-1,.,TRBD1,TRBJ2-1,CASSIRQGDNEQFF,TGCGCCAGCAGCATCCGACAGGGGGACAATGAGCAGTTCTTC
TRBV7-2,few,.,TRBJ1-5,CASSPEGDQPQHF,TGTGCCAGCAGCCCAGAGGGGGATCAGCCCCAGCATTTT
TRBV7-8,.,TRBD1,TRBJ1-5,CASSPLGQGNNQPQHF,TGTGCCAGCAGCCCGCTGGGACAGGGAAACAATCAGCCCCAGCATTTT
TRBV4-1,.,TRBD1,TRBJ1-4,CASSLTGVTNEKLFF,TGCGCCAGCAGCCTGACAGGGGTGACTAATGAAAAACTGTTTTTT
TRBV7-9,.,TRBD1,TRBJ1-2,CASSLLGTGDNYGYTF,TGTGCCAGCAGCTTATTGGGGACAGGGGATAACTATGGCTACACCTTC
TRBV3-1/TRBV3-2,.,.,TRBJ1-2,CASSPSWGGDYGYTF,TGTGCCAGCAGCCCCAGCTGGGGGGGTGACTATGGCTACACCTTC
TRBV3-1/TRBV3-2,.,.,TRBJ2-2,CASSQGLVDTGELFF,TGTGCCAGCAGCCAAGGACTAGTCGACACCGGGGAGCTGTTTTTT
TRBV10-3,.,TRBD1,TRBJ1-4,CATMSTGAEEKLFF,TGTGCCACCATGTCGACAGGGGCCGAGGAAAAACTGTTTTTT
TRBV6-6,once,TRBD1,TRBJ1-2,CASSSGTGEVSGYTF,TGTGCCAGCAGCTCCGGGACAGGGGAAGTAAGTGGCTACACCTTC
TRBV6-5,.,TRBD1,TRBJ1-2,CASTYRGTGYTF,TGTGCCAGCACTTACAGGGGGACTGGCTACACCTTC
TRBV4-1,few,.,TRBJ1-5,CASSQEGSGNQPQHF,TGCGCCAGCAGCCAAGAGGGCAGCGGGAATCAGCCCCAGCATTTT
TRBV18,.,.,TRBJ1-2,CASSPQQGNSNYGYTF,TGTGCCAGCTCACCACAGCAGGGAAATTCTAACTATGGCTACACCTTC
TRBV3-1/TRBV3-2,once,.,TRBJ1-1,CASSQGTRGIWSTEAFF,TGTGCCAGCAGCCAAGGCACTCGGGGAATTTGGAGCACTGAAGCTTTCTTT
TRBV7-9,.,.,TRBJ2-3,CASSLGLQGTDTQYF,TGTGCCAGCAGCTTAGGGCTACAGGGCACAGATACGCAGTATTTT
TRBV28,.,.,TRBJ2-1,CASGLFYNEQFF,TGTGCCAGCGGACTTTTTTACAATGAGCAGTTCTTC
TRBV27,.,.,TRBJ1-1,CASRVTVLNTEAFF,TGTGCCAGCAGAGTGACAGTTCTGAACACTGAAGCTTTCTTT
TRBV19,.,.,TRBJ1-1,CASRILGGEAFF,TGTGCCAGTAGAATACTCGGAGGTGAAGCTTTCTTT
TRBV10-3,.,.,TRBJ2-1,CAARRSTPYNEQFF,TGTGCCGCCCGGCGGTCGACGCCCTACAATGAGCAGTTCTTC